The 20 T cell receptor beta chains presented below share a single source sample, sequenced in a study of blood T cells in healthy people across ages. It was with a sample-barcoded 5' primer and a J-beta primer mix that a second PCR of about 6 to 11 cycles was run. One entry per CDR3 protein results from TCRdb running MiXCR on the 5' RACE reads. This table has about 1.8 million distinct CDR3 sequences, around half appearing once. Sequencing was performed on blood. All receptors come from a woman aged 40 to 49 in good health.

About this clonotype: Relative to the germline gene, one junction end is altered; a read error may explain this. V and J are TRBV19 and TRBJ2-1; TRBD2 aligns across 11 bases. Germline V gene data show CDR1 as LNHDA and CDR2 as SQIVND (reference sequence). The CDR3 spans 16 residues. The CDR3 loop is CAGSTSSGGSYNEQFF. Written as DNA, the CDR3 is TGTGCCGGTAGTACTTCTAGCGGGGGGTCCTACAATGAGCAGTTCTTC.

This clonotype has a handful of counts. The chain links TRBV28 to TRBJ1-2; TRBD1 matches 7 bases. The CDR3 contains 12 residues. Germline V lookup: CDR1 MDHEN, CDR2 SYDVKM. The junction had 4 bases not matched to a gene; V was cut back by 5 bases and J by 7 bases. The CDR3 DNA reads TGTGCCAGCAGTGACAGGGTTCGTGGCTACACCTTC. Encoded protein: CASSDRVRGYTF.

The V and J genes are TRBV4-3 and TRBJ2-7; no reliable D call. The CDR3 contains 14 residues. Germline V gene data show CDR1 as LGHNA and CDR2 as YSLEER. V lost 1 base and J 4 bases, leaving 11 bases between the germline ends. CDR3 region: CASSQVDTPYEQYF. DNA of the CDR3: TGCGCCAGCAGCCAAGTGGATACTCCTTACGAGCAGTACTTC.

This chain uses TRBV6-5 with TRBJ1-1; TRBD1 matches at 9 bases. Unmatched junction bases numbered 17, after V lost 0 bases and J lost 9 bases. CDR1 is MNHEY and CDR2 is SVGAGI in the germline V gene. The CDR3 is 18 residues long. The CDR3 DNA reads TGTGCCAGCAGTTACTCGAAAGGGTCAGGACAGGGGATATCTCAAGCTTTCTTT. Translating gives CASSYSKGSGQGISQAFF.

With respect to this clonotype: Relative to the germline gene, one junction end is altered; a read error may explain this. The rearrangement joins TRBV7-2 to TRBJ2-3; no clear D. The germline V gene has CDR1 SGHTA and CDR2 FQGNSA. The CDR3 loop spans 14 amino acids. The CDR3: CVSSPYTSTDTQYF. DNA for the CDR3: TGTGTCAGCAGCCCATACACTAGCACAGATACGCAGTATTTT.

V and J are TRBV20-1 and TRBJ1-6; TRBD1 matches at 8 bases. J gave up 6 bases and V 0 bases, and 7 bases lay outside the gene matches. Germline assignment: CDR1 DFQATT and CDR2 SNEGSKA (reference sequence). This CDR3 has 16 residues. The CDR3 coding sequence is TGCAGTGCTAGAGATTTCGGACAGGGTGCTAATTCACCCCTCCACTTT. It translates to CSARDFGQGANSPLHF.

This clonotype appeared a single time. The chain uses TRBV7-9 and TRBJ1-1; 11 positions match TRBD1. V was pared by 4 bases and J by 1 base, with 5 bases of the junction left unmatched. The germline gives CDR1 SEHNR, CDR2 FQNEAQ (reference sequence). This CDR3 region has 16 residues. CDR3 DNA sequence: TGTGCCAGCAGCTCCGGACAGGGGGCTAGGAACACTGAAGCTTTCTTT. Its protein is CASSSGQGARNTEAFF.

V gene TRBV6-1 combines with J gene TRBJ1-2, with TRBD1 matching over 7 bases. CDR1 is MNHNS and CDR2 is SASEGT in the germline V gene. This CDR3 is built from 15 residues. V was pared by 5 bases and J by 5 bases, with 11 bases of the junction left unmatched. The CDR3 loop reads CASSQTAGQPYGYTF. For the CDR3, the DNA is TGTGCCAGCAGTCAAACCGCGGGACAGCCTTATGGCTACACCTTC.

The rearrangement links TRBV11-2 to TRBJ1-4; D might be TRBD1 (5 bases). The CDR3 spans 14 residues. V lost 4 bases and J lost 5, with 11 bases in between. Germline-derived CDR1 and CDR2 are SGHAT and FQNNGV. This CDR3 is CASSSVRQNEKLFF. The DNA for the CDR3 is TGTGCCAGCAGCTCTGTGAGACAGAATGAAAAACTGTTTTTT.

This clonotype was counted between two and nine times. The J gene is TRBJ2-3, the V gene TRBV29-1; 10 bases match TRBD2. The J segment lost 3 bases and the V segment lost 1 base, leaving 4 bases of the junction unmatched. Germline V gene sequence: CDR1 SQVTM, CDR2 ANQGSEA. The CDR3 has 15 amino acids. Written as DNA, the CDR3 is TGCAGCGTTGAAGGCGGGACTAGCGTAACAGATACGCAGTATTTT. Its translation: CSVEGGTSVTDTQYF.

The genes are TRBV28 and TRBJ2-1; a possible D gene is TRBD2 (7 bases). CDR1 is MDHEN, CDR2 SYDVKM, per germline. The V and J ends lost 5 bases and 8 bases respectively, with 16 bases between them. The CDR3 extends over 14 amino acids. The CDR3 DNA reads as TGTGCCAGCAGTACTGGGGGGGGCCCCGATGAGCAGTTCTTC. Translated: CASSTGGGPDEQFF. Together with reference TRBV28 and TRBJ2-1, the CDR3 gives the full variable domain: DVKVTQSSRYLVKRTGEKVFLECVQDMDHENMFWYRQDPGLGLRLIYFSYDVKMKEKGDIPEGYSVSREKKERFSLILESASTNQTSMYLCASSTGGGPDEQFFGPGTRLTVL.

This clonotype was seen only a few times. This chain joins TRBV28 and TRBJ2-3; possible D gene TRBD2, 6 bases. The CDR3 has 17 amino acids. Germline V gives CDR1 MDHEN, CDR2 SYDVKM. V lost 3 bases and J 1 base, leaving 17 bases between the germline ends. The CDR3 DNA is TGTGCCAGCAGTTTTGTGGGAACGTGGGGGGGCACAGATACGCAGTATTTT. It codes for CASSFVGTWGGTDTQYF.

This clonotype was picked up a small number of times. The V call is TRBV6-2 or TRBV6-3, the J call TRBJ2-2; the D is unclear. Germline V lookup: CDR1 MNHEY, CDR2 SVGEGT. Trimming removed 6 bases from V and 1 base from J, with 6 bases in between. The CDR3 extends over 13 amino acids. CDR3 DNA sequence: TGTGCCAGCAGACGACAGAACACCGGGGAGCTGTTTTTT. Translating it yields CASRRQNTGELFF.

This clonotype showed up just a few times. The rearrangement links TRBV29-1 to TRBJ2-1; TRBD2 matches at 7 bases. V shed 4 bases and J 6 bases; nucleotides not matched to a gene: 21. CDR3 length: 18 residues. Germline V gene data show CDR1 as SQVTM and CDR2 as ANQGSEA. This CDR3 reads CSVGIPRTRSSSRNEQFF. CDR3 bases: TGCAGCGTTGGGATTCCCCGGACTAGATCGTCAAGCCGCAATGAGCAGTTCTTC.

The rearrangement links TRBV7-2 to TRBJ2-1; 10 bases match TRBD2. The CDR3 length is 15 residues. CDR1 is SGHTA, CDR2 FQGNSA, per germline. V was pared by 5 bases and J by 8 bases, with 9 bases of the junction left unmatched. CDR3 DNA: TGTGCCAGCAGCCCCGCCGGGACTAGCGTCCATGAGCAGTTCTTC. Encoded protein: CASSPAGTSVHEQFF.

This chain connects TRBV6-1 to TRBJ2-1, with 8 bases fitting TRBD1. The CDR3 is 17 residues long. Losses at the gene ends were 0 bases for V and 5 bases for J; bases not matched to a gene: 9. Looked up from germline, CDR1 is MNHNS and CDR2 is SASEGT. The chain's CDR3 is CASSEAGAGGMDNEQFF. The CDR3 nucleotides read TGTGCCAGCAGTGAAGCTGGGGCAGGGGGCATGGACAATGAGCAGTTCTTC.

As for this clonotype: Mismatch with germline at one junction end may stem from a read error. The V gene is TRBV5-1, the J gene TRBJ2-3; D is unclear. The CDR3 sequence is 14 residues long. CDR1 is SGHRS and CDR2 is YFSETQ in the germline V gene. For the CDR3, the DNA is TGCGCCGGCAGCCGCAGAACAGGCACAGATACGCAGTATTTT. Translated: CAGSRRTGTDTQYF.

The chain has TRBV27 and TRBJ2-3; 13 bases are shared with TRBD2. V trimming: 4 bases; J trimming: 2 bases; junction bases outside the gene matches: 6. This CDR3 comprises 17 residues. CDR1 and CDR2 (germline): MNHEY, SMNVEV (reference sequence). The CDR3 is CASSWSTSGGVTDTQYF. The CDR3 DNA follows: TGTGCCAGCAGTTGGTCCACTAGCGGGGGGGTCACAGATACGCAGTATTTT.

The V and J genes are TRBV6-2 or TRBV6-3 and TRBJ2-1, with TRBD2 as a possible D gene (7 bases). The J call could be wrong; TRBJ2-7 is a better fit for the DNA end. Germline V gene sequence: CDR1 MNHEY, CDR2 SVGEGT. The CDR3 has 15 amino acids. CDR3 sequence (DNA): TGTGCCAGCAGGAACTCGGGCACAGGGACTAATGAGCAGTACTTC. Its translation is CASRNSGTGTNEQYF.

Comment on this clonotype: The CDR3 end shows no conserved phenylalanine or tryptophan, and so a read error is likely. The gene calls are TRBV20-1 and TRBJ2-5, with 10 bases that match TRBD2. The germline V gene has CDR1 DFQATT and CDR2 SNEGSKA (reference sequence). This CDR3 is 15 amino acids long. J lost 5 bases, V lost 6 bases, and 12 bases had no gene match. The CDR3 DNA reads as TGCAGTGCGACCTCCAGCGGGGGGGCCTTCGAGACCCAGTACCTC. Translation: CSATSSGGAFETQYL.